These 18 T cell receptor beta chains share one sample of origin, sequenced in a study of CD8+ T cells in alopecia areata. Specified treatment: oral pan-JAK inhibitor, 5-10 mg twice daily. Extraction and reverse transcription of RNA yielded cDNA as the sequencing template. Generated by immunoSEQ multiplex PCR, the TCRdb table keeps only in-frame clones and is missing some. The sample includes 40,000 to 45,000 clones, roughly 92% of them seen just once. This specimen was CD8+ T cells sorted from blood, taken at week 24, from a patient treated with tofacitinib. These receptors came from a human donor with alopecia areata.

The rearrangement joins TRBV6-1 to TRBJ2-2; 7 positions agree with TRBD1. CDR1 is MNHNS, CDR2 SASEGT, per germline. The CDR3 is 13 residues long. After removal of 3 bases from V and 7 bases from J, the junction contained 2 bases not matched to a gene. The CDR3 region is CASSETGFGELFF. CDR3 nucleotide sequence: TGTGCCAGCAGTGAGACAGGGTTCGGGGAGCTGTTTTTT.

The genes are TRBV7-9 and TRBJ2-2; D not resolved. The V gene lost 1 base and the J gene lost 4 bases, with 4 bases spanning the gap. The CDR3 consists of 13 residues. Looked up from germline, CDR1 is SEHNR and CDR2 is FQNEAQ (reference sequence). The CDR3 sequence is CASSLGGTGELFF. DNA for the CDR3: TGTGCCAGCAGCTTAGGGGGCACCGGGGAGCTGTTTTTT.

The chain is built from TRBV7-8 and TRBJ2-7; D gene uncertain. Trimming shortened V by 2 bases and J by 5 bases, and 10 bases separated the two germline ends. This CDR3 is 13 amino acids long. Germline values: CDR1 SGHVS, CDR2 FQNEAQ. The CDR3: CASSLQGPNEQYF. DNA of the CDR3: TGTGCCAGCAGCTTACAAGGGCCCAACGAGCAGTACTTC.

The chain employs TRBV2 and TRBJ2-1; unclear D gene. CDR1 is SNHLY, CDR2 FYNNEI, per germline. This CDR3 spans 13 amino acids. V lost 4 bases, J lost 3 bases, and 7 bases lay in between. The CDR3, as DNA: TGTGCCAGCAGTGGGGCAGACTACAATGAGCAGTTCTTC. Residues: CASSGADYNEQFF. The whole variable domain, filled in from reference TRBV2 and TRBJ2-1, reads EPEVTQTPSHQVTQMGQEVILRCVPISNHLYFYWYRQILGQKVEFLVSFYNNEISEKSEIFDDQFSVERPDGSNFTLKIRSTKLEDSAMYFCASSGADYNEQFFGPGTRLTVL.

This clone was counted a few times. The V and J genes are TRBV7-8 and TRBJ2-2; D remains unclear. CDR3 length: 15 amino acids. In germline, CDR1 is SGHVS, CDR2 FQNEAQ. The V gene lost 1 base and the J gene lost 1 base, with 7 bases spanning the gap. Here the CDR3 DNA reads TGTGCCAGCAGCTTAGTTGCGGAGAACACCGGGGAGCTGTTTTTT. This translates into CASSLVAENTGELFF.

This CDR3 reads CASSFGQGNYEQYF. As DNA, the CDR3 is TGTGCCAGCAGCTTCGGACAGGGTAACTACGAGCAGTACTTC. The genes are TRBV5-6 and TRBJ2-7; 8 bases are a match to TRBD1. CDR1 and CDR2 (germline): SGHDT, YYEEEE. The trim removed 2 bases at V and 3 bases at J, leaving 4 bases unmatched. This CDR3 contains 14 residues.

The V call is TRBV7-3, the J call TRBJ1-1; 10 bases are shared with TRBD1. From germline, CDR1 is SGHTA and CDR2 FQGTGA. The CDR3 spans 14 residues. J gave up 7 bases and V 0 bases, and 2 bases lay outside the gene matches. For the CDR3, the DNA is TGTGCCAGCAGCTTAACCCGGACAGGGGGTGAAGCTTTCTTT. This gives the protein CASSLTRTGGEAFF.

The chain has TRBV5-5 and TRBJ2-5, with a weak D call TRBD1 (6 bases). The CDR3 has 14 amino acids. V was shortened by 0 bases and J by 5 bases, with 11 bases between the two germline ends. Germline V gene lookup returns CDR1 SGHKS and CDR2 YYEKEE (reference sequence). CDR3 residues: CASSLANTGETQYF. CDR3 bases: TGTGCCAGCAGCTTGGCTAACACAGGGGAGACCCAGTACTTC.

Concerning this clone: Other DNA sequences in the sample encode the same CDR3. The V call is TRBV25-1, the J call TRBJ2-5; tentatively, D is TRBD2 (5 bases). This CDR3 is 16 amino acids long. Per germline, CDR1 MGHDK and CDR2 SYGVNS. V was trimmed by 3 bases and J by 1 base, leaving 15 bases between them. CDR3 amino acids: CASSEGEMGFQETQYF. DNA for the CDR3: TGTGCCAGCAGTGAGGGAGAAATGGGTTTCCAAGAGACCCAGTACTTC.

The sample holds one count of this clone. The chain joins TRBV7-9 to TRBJ2-7; D not resolved. Trimming left V 1 base short and J 1 base short, with 8 bases between. The CDR3 covers 14 residues. Per the germline V gene, CDR1 is SEHNR and CDR2 is FQNEAQ (reference sequence). Here the CDR3 reads CASSLDRESYEQYF. For the CDR3, the DNA is TGTGCCAGCAGCTTAGACAGAGAGTCCTACGAGCAGTACTTC.

The chain combines TRBV27 with TRBJ2-1; 7 bases line up with TRBD1. Germline assignment: CDR1 MNHEY and CDR2 SMNVEV (reference sequence). With V trimmed by 5 bases and J by 2 bases, 6 bases remained unmatched. This CDR3 spans 15 amino acids. The CDR3 sequence: CASSDAGTAYNEQFF. CDR3 bases: TGTGCCAGCAGTGACGCCGGGACAGCCTACAATGAGCAGTTCTTC.

This clone came up once. The rearrangement links TRBV25-1 to TRBJ2-3; the D call may be TRBD1 or TRBD2 (5 bases each). The CDR3 runs 15 residues. The V gene lost 4 bases and the J gene lost 6 bases, with 17 bases spanning the gap. Looked up from germline, CDR1 is MGHDK and CDR2 is SYGVNS. CDR3 sequence (DNA): TGTGCCAGCAGTGGGGACGTCTTGCTACAGGATACGCAGTATTTT. As protein: CASSGDVLLQDTQYF.

J is TRBJ2-2 and V is TRBV2; D might be TRBD1 (5 bases). Germline assignment: CDR1 SNHLY and CDR2 FYNNEI. Trimming removed 8 bases at V and 7 bases at J, with 11 bases between. This CDR3 is 12 amino acids long. The CDR3 spells CASRKGNGELFF. The CDR3 coding sequence is TGTGCCAGCCGGAAGGGGAACGGGGAGCTGTTTTTT. Filled out from reference TRBV2 and TRBJ2-2, the complete variable domain reads EPEVTQTPSHQVTQMGQEVILRCVPISNHLYFYWYRQILGQKVEFLVSFYNNEISEKSEIFDDQFSVERPDGSNFTLKIRSTKLEDSAMYFCASRKGNGELFFGEGSRLTVL.

This chain joins TRBV30 and TRBJ2-6; D remains ambiguous. Between the trimmed V and J ends, which lost 2 bases and 8 bases, there was a span of 10 bases. Germline CDR1 is GTSNPN and CDR2 is SVGIG (reference sequence). The CDR3 consists of 13 residues. CDR3 bases: TGTGCCTGGAGTCTGCACAGTTCCAACGTCCTGACTTTC. As protein: CAWSLHSSNVLTF.

V is TRBV6-1 and J is TRBJ2-2; 8 bases are a match to TRBD2. The CDR3 covers 15 residues. V trimming: 7 bases; J trimming: 4 bases; junction bases outside the gene matches: 8. CDR1 is MNHNS, CDR2 SASEGT, per germline. The CDR3 sequence is CASTETGGSTGELFF. Here the CDR3 DNA reads TGTGCCAGCACCGAAACGGGGGGGAGCACCGGGGAGCTGTTTTTT.

The CDR3 region is CASSQEARFGPDTQYF. CDR3 coding DNA: TGCGCCAGCAGCCAAGAGGCCAGATTCGGCCCAGATACGCAGTATTTT. The chain links TRBV4-3 to TRBJ2-3; no firm D call. The germline V gene encodes CDR1 LGHNA and CDR2 YSLEER. The CDR3 loop spans 16 amino acids. Trimming took off 0 bases at V and 4 bases at J, with 14 bases between the two ends.

The chain has TRBV7-2 and TRBJ2-1; 12 positions match TRBD2. V lost 3 bases and J lost 15; bases outside the gene matches: 9. There are 14 residues in the CDR3. CDR1 SGHTA and CDR2 FQGNSA come from the germline V gene. CDR3 bases: TGTGCCAGCAGCTTGGGACTAGCGGGCCCCAGTTGGTTCTTC. Its translation: CASSLGLAGPSWFF. The full variable domain, in which reference TRBV7-2 and TRBJ2-1 provide the parts outside the CDR3, is GAGVSQSPSNKVTEKGKDVELRCDPISGHTALYWYRQSLGQGLEFLIYFQGNSAPDKSGLPSDRFSAERTGGSVSTLTIQRTQQEDSAVYLCASSLGLAGPSWFFGPGTRLTVL.

This clone has only one observation. The chain combines TRBV4-1 with TRBJ2-1; 12 bases are a match to TRBD2. In germline, CDR1 is MGHRA, CDR2 YSYEKL. The V gene end was trimmed by 0 bases and the J gene end by 10 bases; junction bases not matched to a gene: 7. This CDR3 region has 16 residues. CDR3 DNA: TGCGCCAGCAGCCAAGATGAGCTAGCGGGGGGGCGGGAGCAGTTCTTC. The encoded protein is CASSQDELAGGREQFF.